These 27 T cell receptor beta chains were sequenced from one sample in a study of identical twins. Via MiXCR, TCRdb re-called the 5' RACE reads, giving one row per CDR3 protein. This sample has over 600,000 distinct CDR3 sequences, with 21% found just once. The same specimen was also included in a second study, on T cells expressing NK-cell markers.

The sequencing sample was made of PBMCs. Receptors originate from a woman between 18 and 29 years old in good health.

The J gene is TRBJ2-2, the V gene TRBV7-9; TRBD2 matches 9 bases. Germline values: CDR1 SEHNR, CDR2 FQNEAQ (reference sequence). The CDR3 extends over 17 amino acids. V shed 3 bases and J 0 bases; nucleotides not matched to a gene: 5. The CDR3 here is CASSLSGGLANTGELFF. DNA of the CDR3: TGTGCCAGCAGCTTGAGCGGGGGGCTCGCGAACACCGGGGAGCTGTTTTTT.

This clonotype was found a few times. The rearrangement links TRBV5-1 to TRBJ2-2; no firm D call. Germline V gene sequence: CDR1 SGHRS, CDR2 YFSETQ. V lost 1 base and J 7 bases, leaving 5 bases between the germline ends. The CDR3 contains 12 residues. For the CDR3, the DNA is TGCGCCAGCAGCTTGTCTAACGGGGAGCTGTTTTTT. Encoded protein: CASSLSNGELFF.

This chain connects TRBV12-3 or TRBV12-4 to TRBJ2-7; unclear D gene. The CDR3 is 16 amino acids. Trimming took off 0 bases at V and 5 bases at J, with 17 bases between the two ends. The CDR3 DNA follows: TGTGCCAGCAGTTTAGCGCGATCCCCTAGATGGAACGAGCAGTACTTC. Its translation is CASSLARSPRWNEQYF.

The chain uses TRBV6-1 and TRBJ2-3, with 7 bases identical to TRBD2. After removal of 6 bases from V and 1 base from J, the junction contained 13 bases not matched to a gene. The germline V gene has CDR1 MNHNS and CDR2 SASEGT. The length of the CDR3 is 17 residues. The CDR3 bases are TGTGCCAGCAGCCGGGATGAGGGCGGGAGAGGCACAGATACGCAGTATTTT. Translating gives CASSRDEGGRGTDTQYF.

The chain combines TRBV20-1 with TRBJ1-1, with 7 bases matching TRBD1. J was trimmed by 5 bases and V by 4 bases; bases with no gene match: 7. Germline V lookup: CDR1 DFQATT, CDR2 SNEGSKA (reference sequence). This CDR3 region has 13 residues. CDR3 nucleotides: TGCAGTGCTACGACAGGGTTGAGTACTGAAGCTTTCTTT. It codes for CSATTGLSTEAFF.

This clonotype showed up just once. CDR3 coding DNA: TGTGCCAGCAGCTCCCGGGACAGGGCTGCCTCTGGGGCCAACGTCCTGACTTTC. Residues: CASSSRDRAASGANVLTF. The chain carries TRBV11-1 and TRBJ2-6; 9 nucleotides match TRBD1. After removal of 4 bases from V and 0 bases from J, the junction contained 7 bases not matched to a gene. Germline values: CDR1 SGHAT, CDR2 FQDESV (reference sequence). The CDR3 runs 18 residues.

This clonotype has just a few counts. J is TRBJ2-6 and V is TRBV20-1; the D gene is possibly TRBD1 (6 bases). CDR3 length: 14 residues. Between the trimmed V and J ends, which lost 1 base and 4 bases, there was a span of 8 bases. Germline V CDR1 and CDR2: DFQATT, SNEGSKA (reference sequence). CDR3 protein: CSARAGEGANVLTF. Here the CDR3 DNA reads TGCAGTGCTAGAGCAGGGGAGGGGGCCAACGTCCTGACTTTC.

The rearrangement joins TRBV20-1 to TRBJ1-6; no clear D gene. The CDR3 runs to 14 residues. Germline lookup yields CDR1 DFQATT and CDR2 SNEGSKA (reference sequence). With 0 bases removed from V and 6 bases from J, the gap between germline ends came to 9 bases. CDR3: CSARDQGLNSPLHF. CDR3 in DNA: TGCAGTGCTAGAGATCAAGGCCTTAATTCACCCCTCCACTTT.

This rearrangement joins TRBV29-1 to TRBJ2-1, with a weak D call TRBD1 (6 bases). CDR1 is SQVTM, CDR2 ANQGSEA, per germline. This CDR3 spans 12 amino acids. Trimming stripped 3 bases from V and 6 bases from J, with 9 bases between. The CDR3 DNA follows: TGCAGCGTTGATGAGGGGGTCAATGAGCAGTTCTTC. Residues: CSVDEGVNEQFF.

This clonotype was found many times. The chain has TRBV5-1 and TRBJ2-3, with D unclear. CDR3 length: 15 residues. CDR1 and CDR2 (germline): SGHRS, YFSETQ. The V end was cut by 0 bases, the J end by 3 bases, with 11 bases between. The CDR3 sequence is CASSLGPLGTDTQYF. DNA for the CDR3: TGCGCCAGCAGCTTGGGCCCCTTAGGAACAGATACGCAGTATTTT.

The CDR3 DNA reads as TGTGCCAGCAGCGCGACAGGGATTTTGTATATACCTGGGGCCAACGTCCTGACTTTC. It is translated as CASSATGILYIPGANVLTF. The rearrangement uses TRBV9 and TRBJ2-6; 7 nucleotides agree with TRBD1. V gave up 3 bases and J gave up 2 bases; unmatched junction bases: 14. The CDR3 is 19 amino acids. Germline lookup yields CDR1 SGDLS and CDR2 YYNGEE. Combining the CDR3 with reference TRBV9 and TRBJ2-6 gives the whole variable domain DSGVTQTPKHLITATGQRVTLRCSPRSGDLSVYWYQQSLDQGLQFLIQYYNGEERAKGNILERFSAQQFPDLHSELNLSSLELGDSALYFCASSATGILYIPGANVLTFGAGSRLTVL.

The genes are TRBV7-8 and TRBJ1-1; D is unclear. The germline V and J ends were trimmed by 2 bases and 6 bases, with 10 bases remaining between them. The germline gives CDR1 SGHVS, CDR2 FQNEAQ. This CDR3 has 13 amino acids. CDR3 bases: TGTGCCAGCAGCTTACTCAGGTCCGCTGAAGCTTTCTTT. Residues: CASSLLRSAEAFF.

In its sample, this clonotype was seen a few times. The V and J genes are TRBV6-5 and TRBJ2-1, with 12 bases fitting TRBD2. The CDR3 has 16 residues. The trim removed 0 bases at V and 5 bases at J, leaving 2 bases unmatched. Germline V lookup: CDR1 MNHEY, CDR2 SVGAGI. CDR3 region: CASSYSRLAGDNEQFF. Here the CDR3 DNA reads TGTGCCAGCAGTTACTCGAGACTAGCGGGAGACAATGAGCAGTTCTTC.

Many counts were recorded for this clonotype. The V call is TRBV20-1, the J call TRBJ2-5, with D perhaps matching TRBD1 (6 bases). Per germline, CDR1 DFQATT and CDR2 SNEGSKA (reference sequence). V was trimmed by 6 bases and J by 5 bases, leaving 13 bases between them. This CDR3 contains 12 residues. The CDR3 bases are TGCAGTGCCCCAGGGGCAGCCGAGACCCAGTACTTC. Encoded protein: CSAPGAAETQYF.

This clonotype was seen only a few times. A read error may be the cause here, since a much bigger clone is one base away. V and J are TRBV6-2 or TRBV6-3 and TRBJ1-5; TRBD1 matches 7 bases. The J segment lost 5 bases and the V segment lost 2 bases, leaving 3 bases of the junction unmatched. Germline V CDR1 and CDR2: MNHEY, SVGEGT. The CDR3 has 14 residues. The CDR3 region is CASSYRDSHQPQHF. DNA of the CDR3: TGTGCCAGCAGTTACCGGGACAGCCATCAGCCCCAGCATTTT.

The chain carries TRBV7-9 and TRBJ2-1; D unclear. Germline-derived CDR1 and CDR2 are SEHNR and FQNEAQ (reference sequence). This CDR3 comprises 14 residues. V lost 3 bases, J lost 3 bases, and 9 bases lay in between. CDR3 nucleotide sequence: TGTGCCAGCAGCTTTTGGACGGGCTACAATGAGCAGTTCTTC. Translating it yields CASSFWTGYNEQFF.

Points on this clonotype: An end of the junction differs from the germline gene, which may be a read error. The chain recombines TRBV5-5 with TRBJ2-3; 7 bases line up with TRBD2. CDR1 is SGHKS and CDR2 is YYEKEE in the germline V gene (reference sequence). The CDR3 has 17 residues. CDR3 residues: CAISPRRRGNSTDTQYF. The CDR3, as DNA: TGTGCCATCAGCCCCAGGAGGCGGGGGAATAGCACAGATACGCAGTATTTT.

This rearrangement joins TRBV6-2 or TRBV6-3 to TRBJ2-3; D ambiguous. Germline CDR1 is MNHEY and CDR2 is SVGEGT. The germline V and J ends were trimmed by 2 bases and 0 bases, with 6 bases remaining between them. This CDR3 comprises 14 residues. CDR3 nucleotides: TGTGCCAGCAGTTACGACTGGAGCACAGATACGCAGTATTTT. Its translation is CASSYDWSTDTQYF.

For this clonotype: A read error may produce the germline difference seen at one junction end. CDR3 sequence reads: CARSLGLLRQPQHF. The CDR3 DNA reads TGTGCCAGGAGCCTCGGGCTCCTCCGTCAGCCCCAGCATTTT. This chain links TRBV4-2 with TRBJ1-5; D unclear. The germline gives CDR1 LGHNA, CDR2 YNFKEQ. This CDR3 has 14 residues.

The chain carries TRBV7-7 and TRBJ2-7, with TRBD2 matching 13 bases. CDR3 length: 13 residues. Germline trimming cut 4 bases from V and 10 bases from J; bases unmatched to any gene: 4. Germline V CDR1 and CDR2: SSHAT, FNYEAQ (reference sequence). The CDR3 bases are TGTGCCAGCAGCTCGGGGACTAGCGGGACTCAGTACTTC. Protein: CASSSGTSGTQYF.

This clonotype was observed many times. The rearrangement links TRBV10-3 to TRBJ2-2; D is uncertain. CDR1 ENHRY and CDR2 SYGVKD come from the germline V gene. The CDR3 sequence is 14 residues long. V was trimmed by 4 bases and J by 0 bases, leaving 6 bases between them. The chain's CDR3 is CAISGQANTGELFF. In nucleotides, the CDR3 is TGTGCCATCAGTGGTCAAGCGAACACCGGGGAGCTGTTTTTT.

The rearrangement joins TRBV12-3 or TRBV12-4 to TRBJ1-2; 9 bases line up with TRBD1. The V and J ends lost 5 bases and 6 bases, in that order; junction bases with no gene match: 10. The length of the CDR3 is 15 residues. The CDR3 bases are TGTGCCAGCAGTCGAACAGGGGGCCGCGCCGATGGCTACACCTTC. Its translation is CASSRTGGRADGYTF.

The chain has TRBV10-3 and TRBJ2-3; 10 bases are shared with TRBD1. This CDR3 is 12 amino acids long. J lost 5 bases, V lost 9 bases, and 2 bases had no gene match. Germline CDR1 ENHRY, CDR2 SYGVKD. The CDR3 nucleotides read TGTGCCATAGGACAGGGGGAAGATACGCAGTATTTT. Amino acid sequence: CAIGQGEDTQYF.

This clonotype turned up a few times. The chain has TRBV7-2 and TRBJ2-7, with D perhaps matching TRBD2 (6 bases). The length of the CDR3 is 14 residues. V gave up 1 base and J gave up 7 bases, with 14 bases separating them. Germline V gene sequence: CDR1 SGHTA, CDR2 FQGNSA. Here the CDR3 reads CASSLGGGRREQYF. DNA for the CDR3: TGTGCCAGCAGCTTAGGCGGAGGGCGAAGGGAGCAGTACTTC.

The V call is TRBV29-1, the J call TRBJ1-1; D not resolved. Trimming left V 3 bases short and J 6 bases short, with 8 bases between. This CDR3 contains 11 residues. Germline CDR1 is SQVTM and CDR2 is ANQGSEA. CDR3 in DNA: TGCAGCGTTGACCAGAGGGCTGAAGCTTTCTTT. This encodes CSVDQRAEAFF. The full variable domain, completed using reference TRBV29-1 and TRBJ1-1, is SAVISQKPSRDICQRGTSLTIQCQVDSQVTMMFWYRQQPGQSLTLIATANQGSEATYESGFVIDKFPISRPNLTFSTLTVSNMSPEDSSIYLCSVDQRAEAFFGQGTRLTVV.

The chain employs TRBV6-1 and TRBJ2-6, with D maybe TRBD1 (6 bases). V gave up 5 bases and J gave up 0 bases, with 11 bases separating them. The germline V gene has CDR1 MNHNS and CDR2 SASEGT. The CDR3 extends over 16 amino acids. DNA for the CDR3: TGTGCCAGCAGTCTGACAGGACGCTCTGGGGCCAACGTCCTGACTTTC. Its protein product is CASSLTGRSGANVLTF.

The chain links TRBV3-1 to TRBJ2-1, with TRBD1 as a possible D gene (5 bases). Trimming removed 5 bases at V and 4 bases at J, with 12 bases between. Per germline, CDR1 LGHDT and CDR2 YNNKEL (reference sequence). CDR3 size: 14 residues. CDR3 DNA sequence: TGTGCCAGCAGCTTGGACATCCTTTACAATGAGCAGTTCTTC. This gives the protein CASSLDILYNEQFF.